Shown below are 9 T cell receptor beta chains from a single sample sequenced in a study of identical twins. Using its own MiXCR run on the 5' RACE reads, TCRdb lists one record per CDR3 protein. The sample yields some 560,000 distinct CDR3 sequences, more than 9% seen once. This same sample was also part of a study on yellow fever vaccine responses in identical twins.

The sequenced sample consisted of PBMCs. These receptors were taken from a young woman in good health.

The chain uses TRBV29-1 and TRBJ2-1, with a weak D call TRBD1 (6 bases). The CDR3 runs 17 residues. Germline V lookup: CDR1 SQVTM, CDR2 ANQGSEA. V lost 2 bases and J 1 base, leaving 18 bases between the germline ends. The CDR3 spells CSVELDRHFLSYNEQFF. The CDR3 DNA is TGCAGCGTTGAACTGGACAGACACTTCCTTTCCTACAATGAGCAGTTCTTC.

The CDR3 DNA is TGTGCCAGCACCTCCCCCGAGGGGTTCACTGAAGCTTTCTTT. Translated, it gives CASTSPEGFTEAFF. The gene calls are TRBV28 and TRBJ1-1; perhaps TRBD1 as D (5 bases). Germline values: CDR1 MDHEN, CDR2 SYDVKM. The CDR3 is 14 amino acids. Between the trimmed V and J ends, which lost 7 bases and 4 bases, there was a span of 16 bases.

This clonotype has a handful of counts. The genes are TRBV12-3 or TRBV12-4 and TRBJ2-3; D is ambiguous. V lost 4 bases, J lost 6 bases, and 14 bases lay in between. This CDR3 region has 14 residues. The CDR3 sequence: CASSSGPLGDTQYF. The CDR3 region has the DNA TGTGCCAGCAGTTCTGGGCCCCTTGGGGATACGCAGTATTTT.

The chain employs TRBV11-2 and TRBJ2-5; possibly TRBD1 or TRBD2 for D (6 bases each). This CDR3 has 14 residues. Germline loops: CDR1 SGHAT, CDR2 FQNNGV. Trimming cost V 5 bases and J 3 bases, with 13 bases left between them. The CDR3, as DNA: TGTGCCAGCAGCCGCGGGACAAAGGAAGAGACCCAGTACTTC. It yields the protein CASSRGTKEETQYF.

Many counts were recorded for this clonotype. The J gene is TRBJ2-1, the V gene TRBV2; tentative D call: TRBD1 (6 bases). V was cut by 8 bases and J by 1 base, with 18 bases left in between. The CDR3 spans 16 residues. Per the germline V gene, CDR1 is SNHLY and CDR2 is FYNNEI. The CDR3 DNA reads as TGTGCCAGCTTATCCCCCTCAGGGGCATCCTACAATGAGCAGTTCTTC. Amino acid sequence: CASLSPSGASYNEQFF.

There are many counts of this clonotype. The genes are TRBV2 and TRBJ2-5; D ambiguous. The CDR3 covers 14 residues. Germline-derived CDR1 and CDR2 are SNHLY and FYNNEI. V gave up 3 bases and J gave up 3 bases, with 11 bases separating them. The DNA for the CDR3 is TGTGCCAGCAGTGATTCTGAGGATAAAGAGACCCAGTACTTC. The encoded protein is CASSDSEDKETQYF.

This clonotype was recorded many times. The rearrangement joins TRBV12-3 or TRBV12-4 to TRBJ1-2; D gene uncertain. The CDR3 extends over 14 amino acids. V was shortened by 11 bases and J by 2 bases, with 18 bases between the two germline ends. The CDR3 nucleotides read TGTGCCTGTTCTAGCCCCCGGGGAAACTATGGCTACACCTTC. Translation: CACSSPRGNYGYTF.

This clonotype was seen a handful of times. The CDR3 loop is CASSLEGGPPSTDTQYF. The CDR3 DNA follows: TGTGCCAGCAGCTTGGAGGGGGGTCCTCCTAGCACAGATACGCAGTATTTT. The V and J genes are TRBV5-4 and TRBJ2-3, with D perhaps being TRBD1 or TRBD2 (6 bases each). The CDR3 spans 17 residues. Germline values: CDR1 SGHNT, CDR2 YYREEE (reference sequence). V shed 0 bases and J shed 0 bases, with 14 bases lying between them.

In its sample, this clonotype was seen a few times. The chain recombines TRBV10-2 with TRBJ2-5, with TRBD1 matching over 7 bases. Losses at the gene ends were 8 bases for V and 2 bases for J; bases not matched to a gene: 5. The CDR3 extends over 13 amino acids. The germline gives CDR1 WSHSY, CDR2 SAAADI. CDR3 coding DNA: TGCGCCAGCGTTGGACAGGATCAAGAGACCCAGTACTTC. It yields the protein CASVGQDQETQYF.